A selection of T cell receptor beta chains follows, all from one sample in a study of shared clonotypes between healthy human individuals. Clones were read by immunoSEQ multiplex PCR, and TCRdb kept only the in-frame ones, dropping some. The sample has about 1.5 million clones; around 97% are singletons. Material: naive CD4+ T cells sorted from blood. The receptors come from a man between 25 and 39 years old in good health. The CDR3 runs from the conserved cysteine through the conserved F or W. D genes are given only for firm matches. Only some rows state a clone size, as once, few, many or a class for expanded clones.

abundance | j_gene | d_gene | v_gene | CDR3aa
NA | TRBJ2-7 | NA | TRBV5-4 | CASSPNGAPYEQYF
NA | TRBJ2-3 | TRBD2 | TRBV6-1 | CASSVSGASSTDTQYF
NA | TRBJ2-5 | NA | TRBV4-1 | CASSQVAGWRETQYF
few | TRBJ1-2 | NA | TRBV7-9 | CASSLAMGSRPYGYTF
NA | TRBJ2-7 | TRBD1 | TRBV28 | CASTPRGTGGGYEQYF
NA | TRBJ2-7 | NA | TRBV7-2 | CASSLSPEGEQYF
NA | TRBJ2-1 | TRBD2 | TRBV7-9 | CASSSPGLGSEQFF
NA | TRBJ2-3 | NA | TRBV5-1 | CASSLATDTQYF
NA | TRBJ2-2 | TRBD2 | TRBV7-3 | CASSLHPAGVNTGELFF
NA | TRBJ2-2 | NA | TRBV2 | CASSSRGSDGELFF
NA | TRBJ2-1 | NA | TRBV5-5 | CASSSASSYNEQFF
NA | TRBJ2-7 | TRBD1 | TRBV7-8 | CASSPRWDRGPYEQYF
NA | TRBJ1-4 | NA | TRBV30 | CAWSSRGRADEKLFF
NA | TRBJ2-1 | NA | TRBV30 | CAWSKDLLNEQFF
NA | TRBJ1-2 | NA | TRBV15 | CATSISILSGTDGYTF
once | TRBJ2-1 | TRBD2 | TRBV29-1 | CSVGEGRNEQFF
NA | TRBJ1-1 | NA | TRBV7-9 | CASGSTVYNTEAFF
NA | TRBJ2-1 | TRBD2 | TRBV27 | CASSLRLAVHNEQFF
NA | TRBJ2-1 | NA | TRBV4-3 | CASSLTTLTTVYNEQFF
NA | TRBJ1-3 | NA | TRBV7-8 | CASSLVSGYTFSGNTIYF
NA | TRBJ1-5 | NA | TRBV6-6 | CASSPDRASNQPQHF
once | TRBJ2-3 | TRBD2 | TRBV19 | CASSTTSGKSDTQYF
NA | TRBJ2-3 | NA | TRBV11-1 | CASSGSLAETQYF
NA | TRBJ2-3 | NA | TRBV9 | CASSPRTSTDTQYF
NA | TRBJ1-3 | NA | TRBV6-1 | CASSLGPSGNTIYF
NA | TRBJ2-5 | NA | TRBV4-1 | CASSHPPGIPQYF
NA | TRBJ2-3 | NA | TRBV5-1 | CASSLSWTGEGTDTQYF